These 22 T cell receptor beta chains originate from one sample sequenced in a study of neoadjuvant anti-PD-1 for oral cavity cancer. The protocol was immunoSEQ multiplex PCR, while the TCRdb copy is restricted to in-frame clones and leaves out a portion. This sample has around 13,000 clones, with about two thirds found just once. Sequencing used PBMCs, obtained before nivolumab (anti-PD-1) treatment. The receptors originated from a person aged 35-79 years with oral cavity squamous cell carcinoma.

The genes are TRBV20-1 and TRBJ1-2, with D unclear. The germline gives CDR1 DFQATT, CDR2 SNEGSKA (reference sequence). The CDR3 totals 11 residues. As DNA, the CDR3 is TGCGGTACTTGGGGAATCTATGGCTACACCTTC. It translates to CGTWGIYGYTF.

The chain recombines TRBV28 with TRBJ1-1; the D gene is possibly TRBD1 (6 bases). V lost 2 bases and J lost 1, with 8 bases in between. Germline V gives CDR1 MDHEN, CDR2 SYDVKM. The CDR3 covers 14 residues. The CDR3 DNA follows: TGTGCCAGCAGTTTAGGACAGCAGAACACTGAAGCTTTCTTT. This gives the protein CASSLGQQNTEAFF.

This chain uses TRBV5-1 with TRBJ1-2; the match to TRBD1 covers 9 bases. Germline CDR1 and CDR2: SGHRS and YFSETQ. The J segment lost 6 bases and the V segment lost 4 bases, leaving 16 bases of the junction unmatched. The CDR3 length is 17 residues. CDR3 in amino acids: CASSVAPGQGISDGYTF. Written as DNA, the CDR3 is TGCGCCAGCAGCGTCGCTCCGGGACAGGGAATATCGGATGGCTACACCTTC.

CDR3 protein: CASSSTGRWQETQYF. The CDR3 DNA follows: TGCGCCAGCAGCTCTACAGGGAGGTGGCAAGAGACCCAGTACTTC. The V call is TRBV5-1, the J call TRBJ2-5; either TRBD1 or TRBD2 may supply D (6 bases each). Per germline, CDR1 SGHRS and CDR2 YFSETQ. V was trimmed by 3 bases and J by 2 bases, leaving 14 bases between them. The CDR3 contains 15 residues.

The chain employs TRBV11-1 and TRBJ1-1; D not resolved. In germline, CDR1 is SGHAT, CDR2 FQDESV (reference sequence). This CDR3 has 13 amino acids. V was clipped by 4 bases and J by 5 bases, with 11 bases between them. CDR3 in amino acids: CASSSMLATEAFF. For the CDR3, the DNA is TGTGCCAGCAGCTCGATGTTAGCGACTGAAGCTTTCTTT.

The chain uses TRBV20-1 and TRBJ2-5; no definite D call. The ends were cut back, 4 bases at V and 7 bases at J, with 10 bases in the middle. Per the germline V gene, CDR1 is DFQATT and CDR2 is SNEGSKA (reference sequence). The CDR3 sequence is 11 residues long. DNA for the CDR3: TGCAGTGCTATCCCTATGGGGACCCAGTACTTC. Its protein product is CSAIPMGTQYF.

The rearrangement uses TRBV28 and TRBJ1-5; possible D gene TRBD1, 5 bases. V lost 6 bases to trimming and J lost 4 bases, with 10 bases between them. The CDR3 is 13 amino acids. In germline, CDR1 is MDHEN, CDR2 SYDVKM. The CDR3 region is CASSSAGNQPQHF. CDR3 bases: TGTGCCAGCAGCTCAGCAGGGAATCAGCCCCAGCATTTT.

This clone was seen only a few times. The chain recombines TRBV28 with TRBJ2-7; D is unclear. The V gene's germline CDR1 is MDHEN and CDR2 SYDVKM. V dropped 2 bases and J dropped 5 bases, with 7 bases sitting between them. This CDR3 has 12 amino acids. The CDR3 sequence: CASSLGHNEQYF. CDR3 in DNA: TGTGCCAGCAGTTTAGGGCACAACGAGCAGTACTTC.

The gene calls are TRBV13 and TRBJ2-7; possibly TRBD2 for D (6 bases). Trimming pared 4 bases from V and 2 bases from J, leaving 15 bases between. This CDR3 comprises 15 residues. Germline CDR1 reads PRHDT; CDR2 reads FYEKMQ (reference sequence). CDR3 nucleotides: TGTGCCAGCAGCTCTCGGACTAAAACCCCCTACGAGCAGTACTTC. This sequence encodes CASSSRTKTPYEQYF.

V and J are TRBV7-2 and TRBJ1-1; no reliable D call. Deletions cut 2 bases from V and 4 bases from J, with 5 bases between. CDR1 is SGHTA and CDR2 is FQGNSA in the germline V gene. This CDR3 has 12 residues. For the CDR3, the DNA is TGTGCCAGCAGCTTAAGGGTCACTGAAGCTTTCTTT. Protein: CASSLRVTEAFF.

The CDR3 loop is CASSFTETQYF. The CDR3 nucleotides are TGTGCCAGCAGCTTCACGGAGACCCAGTACTTC. The chain carries TRBV7-2 and TRBJ2-5; D unresolved. V lost 3 bases and J lost 5, with 4 bases in between. The CDR3 totals 11 residues. Germline assignment: CDR1 SGHTA and CDR2 FQGNSA. The whole variable domain, remainder taken from reference TRBV7-2 and TRBJ2-5, is GAGVSQSPSNKVTEKGKDVELRCDPISGHTALYWYRQSLGQGLEFLIYFQGNSAPDKSGLPSDRFSAERTGGSVSTLTIQRTQQEDSAVYLCASSFTETQYFGPGTRLLVL.

The chain uses TRBV7-3 and TRBJ2-6; D is ambiguous. The CDR3 totals 14 residues. V lost 5 bases and J lost 4, with 9 bases in between. Germline V gene lookup returns CDR1 SGHTA and CDR2 FQGTGA. The CDR3 spells CASSLTSGANVLTF. DNA for the CDR3: TGTGCCAGCAGCCTCACCTCCGGGGCCAACGTCCTGACTTTC.

The chain carries TRBV5-6 and TRBJ2-2, with D perhaps TRBD1 or TRBD2 (5 bases each). The germline V gene encodes CDR1 SGHDT and CDR2 YYEEEE. The CDR3 runs 16 residues. Trimming removed 0 bases at V and 0 bases at J, with 9 bases between. CDR3: CASSLVLGANTGELFF. In nucleotides, the CDR3 is TGTGCCAGCAGCTTGGTATTGGGGGCGAACACCGGGGAGCTGTTTTTT.

J is TRBJ2-6 and V is TRBV29-1, with D possibly matching TRBD1 (6 bases). The CDR3 runs 16 residues. V lost 2 bases, J lost 0 bases, and 11 bases lay in between. CDR1 and CDR2 from the germline V gene are SQVTM and ANQGSEA. The CDR3 DNA sequence: TGCAGCGTTGAACGGGACACCGACTCTGGGGCCAACGTCCTGACTTTC. Protein: CSVERDTDSGANVLTF.

The V and J genes are TRBV29-1 and TRBJ2-2; 9 nucleotides line up with TRBD2. The CDR3 has 16 residues. Germline CDR1 reads SQVTM; CDR2 reads ANQGSEA. J lost 6 bases, V lost 7 bases, and 15 bases had no gene match. The CDR3 reads CSAGLGGGAGAGELFF. The CDR3, as DNA: TGCAGCGCTGGCCTAGGCGGGGGGGCCGGGGCCGGGGAGCTGTTTTTT.

There are a few counts of this clone. The sample has other DNA sequences that encode this CDR3 too. The chain couples TRBV5-1 to TRBJ1-1; D is ambiguous. V lost 0 bases and J 1 base, leaving 7 bases between the germline ends. Germline CDR1 is SGHRS and CDR2 is YFSETQ. This CDR3 spans 14 amino acids. The CDR3 DNA sequence: TGCGCCAGCAGCTTGGGAGGGCAGAACACTGAAGCTTTCTTT. It specifies CASSLGGQNTEAFF.

The V gene is TRBV19, the J gene TRBJ2-7; D remains unclear. This CDR3 region has 12 residues. The V end was cut by 5 bases, the J end by 2 bases, with 7 bases between. Germline V lookup: CDR1 LNHDA, CDR2 SQIVND (reference sequence). CDR3 sequence: CASSARTYEQYF. The CDR3 DNA follows: TGTGCCAGTAGTGCCAGAACCTACGAGCAGTACTTC.

The V and J genes are TRBV7-2 and TRBJ2-5; 9 bases map to TRBD1. Per the germline V gene, CDR1 is SGHTA and CDR2 is FQGNSA. J was trimmed by 2 bases and V by 2 bases; bases with no gene match: 6. The CDR3 runs 16 residues. The CDR3 coding sequence is TGTGCCAGCAGCTTAAGGACAGGGGCCGTTCAAGAGACCCAGTACTTC. This encodes CASSLRTGAVQETQYF.

CDR3 loop: CASSGGTVGVYNSPLHF. DNA of the CDR3: TGTGCCAGCAGCGGGGGGACAGTTGGGGTCTATAATTCACCCCTCCACTTT. This rearrangement joins TRBV7-9 to TRBJ1-6; 7 bases are shared with TRBD1. The germline V gene has CDR1 SEHNR and CDR2 FQNEAQ (reference sequence). This CDR3 is built from 17 residues. V was clipped by 5 bases and J by 3 bases; unmatched bases: 10.

This rearrangement joins TRBV7-3 to TRBJ2-1; 14 bases fit TRBD2. Germline trimming cut 1 base from V and 8 bases from J; bases unmatched to any gene: 7. Germline loops: CDR1 SGHTA, CDR2 FQGTGA. The CDR3 loop spans 17 amino acids. The CDR3 coding sequence is TGTGCCAGCAGCTTAAGGGCGGGACTAGCGGGAGTCGATGAGCAGTTCTTC. The encoded protein is CASSLRAGLAGVDEQFF.

The chain is built from TRBV6-5 and TRBJ2-2; 10 nucleotides agree with TRBD1. CDR1 and CDR2 (germline): MNHEY, SVGAGI. With 7 bases clipped from V and 7 bases from J, the junction kept 9 bases outside the gene matches. This CDR3 has 15 residues. CDR3 in DNA: TGTGCCAGCAACCAGGGACAGGGGAGAATCGGGGAGCTGTTTTTT. This codes for CASNQGQGRIGELFF.

This chain uses TRBV10-3 with TRBJ1-1, with D unclear. The CDR3 is made up of 13 amino acids. Germline CDR1 is ENHRY and CDR2 is SYGVKD. Trimming shortened V by 0 bases and J by 3 bases, and 5 bases separated the two germline ends. CDR3 in DNA: TGTGCCATCAGTGAGTCGTTGGACACTGAAGCTTTCTTT. Translation gives CAISESLDTEAFF.